This T cell receptor (beta chain) was identified during a study of blood T cell repertoires in COVID-19. About the study: In each case, the material was cDNA or gDNA derived from T cells, B-cell-depleted T cells, or PBMCs.

This clone was recorded only once. Per the germline V gene, CDR1 is MNHEY and CDR2 is SMNVEV (reference sequence). CDR3 length: 13 amino acids. The ends were cut back, 3 bases at V and 5 bases at J, with 10 bases in the middle. The table came from immunoSEQ multiplex PCR; TCRdb's copy has only in-frame clones and leaves some out. Here the sample spans about 200,000 clones, 94% being singletons. The receptor was derived from a man under 40 with COVID-19, enrolled during active disease. The chain recombines TRBV27 with TRBJ2-5; tentative D call: TRBD2 (5 bases). The material sequenced was peripheral blood. CDR3 residues: CASSFRGEETQYF. In DNA form, the CDR3 reads TGTGCCAGCAGTTTCCGTGGGGAGGAGACCCAGTACTTC.